The next 24 T cell receptor beta chains were all read from a single sample in a study of blood T cell repertoires in COVID-19. The method was immunoSEQ multiplex PCR; TCRdb's version includes in-frame clones alone and lacks a portion of them. The table includes 210,000 or so clones, about four fifths detected once. The sequencing sample was made of PBMCs or T cells enriched from blood (not recorded which). The receptors were gathered from a woman between 50 and 59 years old with acute COVID-19.

The chain uses TRBV12-3 or TRBV12-4 and TRBJ2-3, with 8 positions matching TRBD2. Trimming cost V 2 bases and J 6 bases; bases outside gene matches: 1. CDR3 length: 13 amino acids. The DNA for the CDR3 is TGTGCCAGCAGTTTATCTAGCGGGGATACGCAGTATTTT. This gives the protein CASSLSSGDTQYF.

The rearrangement uses TRBV5-8 and TRBJ1-2; no firm D call. Between the trimmed V and J ends, which lost 4 bases and 5 bases, there was a span of 21 bases. The CDR3 loop spans 16 amino acids. Germline loops: CDR1 SGHTS, CDR2 YDEGEE. The DNA of the CDR3 is TGTGCCAGCAGCCAGATAGACGTCAAGGCGGGATATGGCTACACCTTC. Protein product: CASSQIDVKAGYGYTF. The full variable domain, its missing parts supplied by reference TRBV5-8 and TRBJ1-2, is EAGVTQSPTHLIKTRGQQATLRCSPISGHTSVYWYQQALGLGLQFLLWYDEGEERNRGNFPPRFSGRQFPNYSSELNVNALELEDSALYLCASSQIDVKAGYGYTFGSGTRLTVV.

The CDR3 DNA follows: TGTGCCAGCAGCTTAGGAGGCAACCAGGGGGACATTCAGTACTTC. This translates into CASSLGGNQGDIQYF. The chain joins TRBV7-2 to TRBJ2-4; the match to TRBD1 covers 7 bases. Germline-derived CDR1 and CDR2 are SGHTA and FQGNSA. V trimming: 1 base; J trimming: 8 bases; junction bases outside the gene matches: 8. The CDR3 runs to 15 residues.

This clone was detected a few times. The gene calls are TRBV5-1 and TRBJ1-2, with D possibly TRBD1 on 5 matching bases. Trimming took 2 bases from V and 6 from J, leaving 17 bases between them. The germline CDR1 and CDR2 sequences are SGHRS and YFSETQ. The CDR3 is 15 residues long. The CDR3 DNA reads TGCGCCAGCAGCTTAGGATGGGGGGTGGAGAATGGCTACACCTTC. This gives the protein CASSLGWGVENGYTF.

The gene calls are TRBV3-1 (or the pseudogene TRBV3-2) and TRBJ2-3; 9 bases map to TRBD2. From germline, CDR1 is LGHDT and CDR2 YNNKEL (reference sequence). There are 16 residues in the CDR3. The V segment lost 1 base and the J segment 4 bases; nucleotides outside the gene matches: 6. The CDR3 DNA reads TGTGCCAGCAGCCAAGTATGGCGGGGGGGTCCAGATACGCAGTATTTT. Its translation is CASSQVWRGGPDTQYF.

The chain is built from TRBV19 and TRBJ2-1; TRBD2 is a possible D gene (5 bases). CDR1 is LNHDA, CDR2 SQIVND, per germline (reference sequence). The CDR3 is 13 residues long. V was clipped by 3 bases and J by 10 bases, with 13 bases between them. The CDR3 reads CASSIRALEEQFF. The CDR3 coding sequence is TGTGCCAGTAGTATTAGGGCACTAGAAGAGCAGTTCTTC. Full variable domain (remainder filled in from reference TRBV19 and TRBJ2-1): DGGITQSPKYLFRKEGQNVTLSCEQNLNHDAMYWYRQDPGQGLRLIYYSQIVNDFQKGDIAEGYSVSREKKESFPLTVTSAQKNPTAFYLCASSIRALEEQFFGPGTRLTVL.

The chain recombines TRBV3-1 (or the pseudogene TRBV3-2) with TRBJ2-1; 11 bases fit TRBD2. The germline gives CDR1 LGHDT, CDR2 YNNKEL (reference sequence). CDR3 length: 19 amino acids. Trimming cost V 2 bases and J 8 bases; bases outside gene matches: 17. CDR3 sequence reads: CASSQPDPTSGVWYDEQFF. The CDR3 DNA follows: TGTGCCAGCAGCCAACCCGATCCGACTAGCGGGGTTTGGTACGATGAGCAGTTCTTC.

The chain is built from TRBV19 and TRBJ1-2; possible D gene TRBD1, 6 bases. Germline V gives CDR1 LNHDA, CDR2 SQIVND (reference sequence). This CDR3 has 14 amino acids. V was clipped by 5 bases and J by 4 bases, with 14 bases between them. CDR3 protein: CASSPRQVIYGYTF. The CDR3 nucleotides read TGTGCCAGTAGTCCAAGACAGGTTATCTATGGCTACACCTTC.

The chain joins TRBV7-2 to TRBJ2-5, with a possible D match to TRBD1 (6 bases). Looked up from germline, CDR1 is SGHTA and CDR2 is FQGNSA. V shed 3 bases and J shed 3 bases, with 11 bases lying between them. CDR3 length equals 14 residues. CDR3 residues: CASSFPDREETQYF. CDR3 in DNA: TGTGCCAGCAGCTTCCCGGACAGAGAAGAGACCCAGTACTTC.

The chain carries TRBV4-3 and TRBJ1-3; D uncertain. CDR3 length: 16 residues. The ends were cut back, 0 bases at V and 0 bases at J, with 9 bases in the middle. CDR1 is LGHNA, CDR2 YSLEER, per germline. In DNA, the CDR3 is TGCGCCAGCAGCCAAGAAGCACAGTTCTCTGGAAACACCATATATTTT. Its protein is CASSQEAQFSGNTIYF.

The chain recombines TRBV5-1 with TRBJ2-5; the match to TRBD1 covers 8 bases. From germline, CDR1 is SGHRS and CDR2 YFSETQ. With V trimmed by 5 bases and J by 1 base, 7 bases remained unmatched. The CDR3 has 15 residues. CDR3 sequence reads: CASSNGQGLQETQYF. CDR3 DNA sequence: TGCGCCAGCAGTAATGGACAGGGCCTCCAAGAGACCCAGTACTTC.

This chain joins TRBV6-5 and TRBJ2-7; D call uncertain. V was cut by 0 bases and J by 0 bases, with 12 bases left in between. Germline V lookup: CDR1 MNHEY, CDR2 SVGAGI. This CDR3 spans 16 amino acids. CDR3 sequence reads: CASSYSGAYSSYEQYF. In DNA, the CDR3 is TGTGCCAGCAGTTACTCAGGAGCCTATAGCTCCTACGAGCAGTACTTC.

The chain joins TRBV5-1 to TRBJ1-1; perhaps TRBD1 as D (5 bases). The length of the CDR3 is 14 residues. The V gene's germline CDR1 is SGHRS and CDR2 YFSETQ. V shed 0 bases and J shed 5 bases, with 11 bases lying between them. The CDR3 bases are TGCGCCAGCAGCTTGGCCGCAGGGATGACTGAAGCTTTCTTT. Translation: CASSLAAGMTEAFF.

This chain joins TRBV24-1 and TRBJ2-5, with 12 bases that match TRBD2. This CDR3 comprises 18 residues. CDR1 KGHDR and CDR2 SFDVKD come from the germline V gene. Trimming at V came to 4 bases and at J to 5 bases, leaving 13 bases not matched to a gene. This CDR3 is CATSDPGLAGSGGETQYF. The DNA for the CDR3 is TGTGCCACCAGTGACCCCGGACTAGCGGGGTCGGGAGGGGAGACCCAGTACTTC.

The chain couples TRBV28 to TRBJ2-1; TRBD2 agrees at 7 bases. Germline CDR1 reads MDHEN; CDR2 reads SYDVKM. V lost 6 bases to trimming and J lost 4 bases; unmatched junction nucleotides: 6. CDR3 length: 14 residues. CDR3 residues: CASRPTSEYNEQFF. The CDR3 DNA reads as TGTGCCAGCAGACCTACTAGCGAATACAATGAGCAGTTCTTC.

CDR3 region: CASSLISANTGELFF. CDR3 DNA sequence: TGTGCCAGCAGTTTGATTTCAGCGAACACCGGGGAGCTGTTTTTT. This chain uses TRBV28 with TRBJ2-2; D gene uncertain. Germline loops: CDR1 MDHEN, CDR2 SYDVKM. The V end was cut by 3 bases, the J end by 0 bases, with 8 bases between. CDR3 length: 15 residues.

V usage is TRBV3-1 (or the pseudogene TRBV3-2) and J usage is TRBJ1-2; no clear D. V gave up 5 bases and J gave up 6 bases, with 13 bases separating them. Germline CDR1 is LGHDT and CDR2 is YNNKEL (reference sequence). The CDR3 runs to 13 residues. The CDR3, as DNA: TGTGCCAGCAGCAAAAGGACTTGGGATGGCTACACCTTC. It encodes CASSKRTWDGYTF.

V is TRBV29-1 and J is TRBJ1-2, with TRBD1 as a possible D gene (6 bases). The V end was cut by 3 bases, the J end by 3 bases, with 11 bases between. The germline CDR1 and CDR2 sequences are SQVTM and ANQGSEA. The CDR3 runs 13 residues. CDR3: CSVDVAGDYGYTF. DNA of the CDR3: TGCAGCGTTGATGTGGCAGGGGACTATGGCTACACCTTC.

This sequence joins TRBV28 and TRBJ1-3; D is unclear. CDR1 is MDHEN and CDR2 is SYDVKM in the germline V gene. Deletions cut 6 bases from V and 0 bases from J, with 12 bases between. CDR3 size: 15 residues. DNA for the CDR3: TGTGCCAGCAGGAAAAGGCGGGACTCTGGAAACACCATATATTTT. Amino acid sequence: CASRKRRDSGNTIYF.

The chain employs TRBV6-2 or TRBV6-3 and TRBJ1-5; TRBD1 agrees at 8 bases. This CDR3 is 15 amino acids long. V shed 5 bases and J 7 bases; nucleotides not matched to a gene: 10. CDR1 and CDR2 (germline): MNHEY, SVGEGT. This CDR3 reads CASSRTGTGGQPQHF. For the CDR3, the DNA is TGTGCCAGCAGTCGCACCGGGACAGGCGGCCAGCCCCAGCATTTT.

V gene TRBV7-3 combines with J gene TRBJ2-1; 11 bases align to TRBD2. The CDR3 is 18 residues long. J lost 6 bases, V lost 4 bases, and 14 bases had no gene match. Germline loops: CDR1 SGHTA, CDR2 FQGTGA. The chain's CDR3 is CASSSRGLAGYSSNEQFF. CDR3 bases: TGTGCCAGCAGCTCTCGAGGACTAGCGGGCTATTCGTCCAATGAGCAGTTCTTC.

The chain links TRBV7-2 to TRBJ2-4, with D possibly TRBD2 on 6 matching bases. The CDR3 loop spans 13 amino acids. Per germline, CDR1 SGHTA and CDR2 FQGNSA. Deletions cut 8 bases from V and 4 bases from J, with 12 bases between. The CDR3 DNA reads as TGTGCCAGCGGCCCCGGGGGAAAAAACATTCAGTACTTC. Protein sequence: CASGPGGKNIQYF.

The CDR3: CASSSGGVPYEQYF. The CDR3 DNA reads as TGTGCCAGCTCATCCGGGGGAGTCCCCTACGAGCAGTACTTC. The chain couples TRBV18 to TRBJ2-7; TRBD2 might be the D (6 bases). CDR3 size: 14 residues. Deletions cut 5 bases from V and 2 bases from J, with 13 bases between. CDR1 and CDR2 from the germline V gene are KGHSH and LQKENI.

The chain combines TRBV28 with TRBJ1-6; D is unresolved. CDR1 is MDHEN and CDR2 is SYDVKM in the germline V gene. CDR3 length: 13 amino acids. V lost 6 bases and J lost 5, with 8 bases in between. CDR3 amino acids: CASRQADNSPLHF. CDR3 sequence (DNA): TGTGCCAGCAGGCAAGCCGATAATTCACCCCTCCACTTT.